This is a list of T cell receptor beta chains from one sample in a study of CD8+ T cells in alopecia areata. Assay: immunoSEQ multiplex PCR; the TCRdb copy retains only in-frame clones and omits some. The sample contains about 120,000 clones, less than 70% of which appear only once. Sequenced material: CD4+ T cells sorted from blood, taken at week 24, from a patient treated with tofacitinib. The receptors shown here come from a human donor with alopecia areata. Both conserved end residues are part of each CDR3. Expanded clones are given a class, and other clones once, few, many or no size at all.

V gene	clone size	J gene	CDR3 protein
TRBV29-1	few	TRBJ2-1	CSVDSDSSSYNEQFF
TRBV7-9	NA	TRBJ1-3	CASRTGGLGNTIYF
TRBV5-1	NA	TRBJ1-1	CASSSTGMNTEAFF
TRBV4-1	NA	TRBJ2-5	CASSSMGETQYF
TRBV10-2	NA	TRBJ2-7	CASSEDPGGREQYF
TRBV4-1	NA	TRBJ2-2	CASSPRPTGVFGGELFF
TRBV25-1	NA	TRBJ1-1	CASIDSLNTEAFF
TRBV18	once	TRBJ2-1	CASSPVQGAIEQFF
TRBV25-1	NA	TRBJ2-1	CASMGWFRFF
TRBV30	NA	TRBJ1-4	CAGNRAHEKLFF
TRBV29-1	few	TRBJ1-4	CSVSRGTNEKLFF
TRBV6-1	NA	TRBJ1-5	CASSPDRGTQPQHF
TRBV7-9	NA	TRBJ2-3	CASSLGASPDTQYF
TRBV2	once	TRBJ1-1	CASTTRGGPEAFF
TRBV5-1	NA	TRBJ1-4	CASSFGIGEKLFF
TRBV30	NA	TRBJ2-7	CAWGRDGLYEQYF
TRBV29-1	once	TRBJ1-2	CSVETGVNYGYTF
TRBV5-4	few	TRBJ2-1	CASSPGQANYNEQFF
TRBV2	NA	TRBJ1-2	CASSDVSARYGYTF
TRBV5-1	NA	TRBJ2-1	CASSNPGLEQFF
TRBV21-1	few	TRBJ2-1	CASSKDPWTEGFF
TRBV30	NA	TRBJ2-2	CACPPRREAWNTGELFF
TRBV4-1	few	TRBJ2-5	CASSQDGLRGGFETQYF
TRBV29-1	few	TRBJ2-7	CSVKKTASSYEQYF
TRBV30	NA	TRBJ2-1	CARSRGGTSEISGEQFF
TRBV5-1	NA	TRBJ2-1	CASSSGGTPEFF
TRBV25-1	NA	TRBJ2-5	CASSVAARKAQYF
TRBV9	few	TRBJ1-5	CASSVNGQDSPQHF
TRBV18	once	TRBJ1-5	CASSPRRQGNQPQHF
TRBV5-6	NA	TRBJ1-2	CASSLRQEGNYGYTF
TRBV27	NA	TRBJ2-1	CASSLRLRDEQFF
TRBV15	NA	TRBJ2-7	CATSRDRDYEQYF
TRBV7-2	NA	TRBJ2-7	CASSIWTGSSYEQYF
TRBV30	NA	TRBJ1-5	CAWSQGGNQPQHF
TRBV7-8	few	TRBJ1-2	CASSLGGGVDYGYTF
TRBV27	NA	TRBJ1-6	CASSLLWADDYSPLHF
TRBV4-2	once	TRBJ1-6	CASSQDRRNSPLHF
TRBV6-6	few	TRBJ1-2	CASLIPPGFRGGYTF
TRBV29-1	few	TRBJ1-1	CSVEDTGPNEAFF
TRBV5-1	few	TRBJ2-7	CASSPGRDGSYEQYF
TRBV5-1	NA	TRBJ1-2	CASSNGLDRAYGYTF
TRBV28	few	TRBJ1-1	CASSRRGGTGENTEAFF
TRBV5-1	NA	TRBJ1-2	CASSLGQGHGYTF
TRBV6-6	NA	TRBJ2-5	CASSRQAIQETQYF
TRBV12-5	few	TRBJ1-6	CASGLGASAPLHF
TRBV7-2	NA	TRBJ2-1	CASSPGLAGGPSPFF
TRBV29-1	NA	TRBJ1-4	CSVEAGPNEKLFF
TRBV7-2	few	TRBJ2-3	CASSLMGKTDTQYF
TRBV2	NA	TRBJ2-2	CASSVLGVSGELFF
TRBV4-3	NA	TRBJ2-5	CASSQVFPGPQETQYF
TRBV4-3	few	TRBJ2-2	CASSPANRANSNTGELFF
TRBV4-1	NA	TRBJ2-1	CASSPSGTAPNEQFF
TRBV5-1	few	TRBJ2-2	CASSLSVRSPGELFF
TRBV30	NA	TRBJ1-5	CAWDRGRSQPQHF
TRBV19	few	TRBJ1-3	CASRQAGNTIYF